This T cell receptor (beta chain) was captured in a study of OX40 agonist ivuxolimab in advanced cancers. The overall study: Partial responses were achieved by three patients, of whom one had hepatocellular carcinoma and two had cutaneous melanoma. Study findings and constraints: Among the lowest levels of clonal expansion were found in partial responders at 0.1-3.0 mg/kg.

Germline V gene data show CDR1 as MGHDK and CDR2 as SYGVNS. The CDR3 loop spans 12 amino acids. Trimming stripped 5 bases from V and 6 bases from J, with 7 bases between. Some clones are missing from TCRdb's copy, which holds only in-frame ones; the method was immunoSEQ multiplex PCR. In the table there are some 120,000 clones, around 92% of which are singletons. Notes on this clone: Its cognate antigen is unknown.

The source is an adult with an advanced solid tumor such as melanoma, head and neck, liver or kidney cancer. Specimen: CD4+ or CD8+ T cells sorted from blood, collected in a trial of the OX40 agonist ivuxolimab. This chain uses TRBV25-1 with TRBJ2-2, with D maybe TRBD1 (6 bases). The CDR3 is CASSNRAGELFF. The DNA for the CDR3 is TGTGCCAGCAGTAACAGGGCCGGGGAGCTGTTTTTT.